Described below is a single T cell receptor beta chain sequence and its context. Its antigen is undetermined. This record belongs to a study of shared clonotypes between healthy human individuals. Participating donors were healthy, HIV-negative adults free of recent acute infections or vaccinations. Splitting of each subset's genomic DNA was done evenly across several immunoSEQ plates. As handled by the study authors: Filtering was not the same, since immunoSEQ gave junction-only sequences without quality scores. Repertoires were generated with immunoSEQ multiplex PCR, while TCRdb's copy carries only in-frame clones and drops some. V and J calls and clone size come straight from that table; D and trimming were deduced from the DNA. Here the sample spans almost 750,000 clones, around 70% being singletons. With 1 base clipped from V and 3 bases from J, the junction kept 7 bases outside the gene matches. This CDR3 region has 17 residues. CDR1 LNHDA and CDR2 SQIVND come from the germline V gene (reference sequence).

Findings of the study overall: In general, naive subsets displayed greater estimated richness than memory subsets did.

The V call is TRBV19, the J call TRBJ2-3; TRBD2 matches 10 bases. The sequenced material came from memory CD4+ T cells sorted from blood. Subset in this sample: CD45RA-negative fraction. The receptor was isolated from a woman in her 30s in good health. The CDR3 reads CASSIVGTSVWTDTQYF. The CDR3 DNA is TGTGCCAGTAGTATAGTGGGGACTAGCGTTTGGACAGATACGCAGTATTTT.